The next 27 T cell receptor beta chains were all read from a single sample in a study of cytomegalovirus exposure and HLA in healthy donors (dated by TCRdb to the late 2010s). Receptor amplification or capture employed the immunoSEQ multiplex PCR assay. For the multiplex PCR, a mixture combining 60 forward primers for TCR Vbeta segments and 13 reverse primers for TCR Jbeta segments was used. Held by TCRdb, this immuneACCESS table contains in-frame sequences only and omits some clones. Under half of the omission traces to an unresolved V gene where checked; the cause of the rest is unknown. In this sample the table shows around 140,000 clones, about 77% of which occur a single time. The ten largest clones represent 3% to 5% of the sample. Material: PBMCs. The source of these receptors is a male donor in good health and CMV-seronegative.

The chain employs TRBV7-9 and TRBJ1-2, with D possibly matching TRBD1 (6 bases). The V and J ends lost 4 bases and 3 bases respectively, with 15 bases between them. The CDR3 contains 15 residues. Germline-derived CDR1 and CDR2 are SEHNR and FQNEAQ (reference sequence). DNA for the CDR3: TGTGCCAGCAGCTCCGGTACGTCAGGGGACTATGGCTACACCTTC. Translation gives CASSSGTSGDYGYTF.

The chain employs TRBV30 and TRBJ2-3; no reliable D call. CDR3 size: 13 residues. The V gene lost 1 base and the J gene lost 0 bases, with 5 bases spanning the gap. CDR1 and CDR2 (germline): GTSNPN, SVGIG (reference sequence). The CDR3: CAWSGASTDTQYF. The CDR3 nucleotides read TGTGCCTGGAGTGGGGCTAGCACAGATACGCAGTATTTT. Full variable domain (remainder filled in from reference TRBV30 and TRBJ2-3): SQTIHQWPATLVQPVGSPLSLECTVEGTSNPNLYWYRQAAGRGLQLLFYSVGIGQISSEVPQNLSASRPQDRQFILSSKKLLLSDSGFYLCAWSGASTDTQYFGPGTRLTVL.

This rearrangement joins TRBV5-1 to TRBJ1-4; D not resolved. V shed 0 bases and J shed 8 bases, with 11 bases lying between them. From germline, CDR1 is SGHRS and CDR2 YFSETQ. The CDR3 covers 14 residues. CDR3 DNA sequence: TGCGCCAGCAGCTTGGGGGGAGGGAAGGAAAAACTGTTTTTT. Protein: CASSLGGGKEKLFF.

The J gene is TRBJ2-4, the V gene TRBV6-4; 11 bases fit TRBD2. In germline, CDR1 is MRHNA, CDR2 SNTAGT. The trim removed 3 bases at V and 2 bases at J, leaving 3 bases unmatched. This CDR3 contains 16 residues. In DNA, the CDR3 is TGTGCCAGCAGTGAAGTAGCGGGGGGGTCCAAAAACATTCAGTACTTC. Amino acid sequence: CASSEVAGGSKNIQYF.

This rearrangement joins TRBV5-1 to TRBJ2-7, with 8 positions matching TRBD2. The germline CDR1 and CDR2 sequences are SGHRS and YFSETQ. Trimming took 3 bases from V and 6 from J; bases not matched to a gene: 11. This CDR3 region has 15 residues. The CDR3 sequence is CASSYPRAGGVEQYF. In DNA form, the CDR3 reads TGCGCCAGCAGCTACCCGCGGGCGGGAGGTGTCGAGCAGTACTTC.

The genes are TRBV7-3 and TRBJ2-6; D possibly corresponds to TRBD2 (5 bases). V was shortened by 8 bases and J by 3 bases, with 14 bases between the two germline ends. Germline V gene data show CDR1 as SGHTA and CDR2 as FQGTGA. This CDR3 spans 15 amino acids. In DNA form, the CDR3 reads TGTGCCAGCCGCCTGTCGGGGAGTGGGGCCAACGTCCTGACTTTC. Protein: CASRLSGSGANVLTF.

J is TRBJ1-1 and V is TRBV5-4, with 7 bases matching TRBD1. V lost 0 bases and J lost 8; bases outside the gene matches: 1. This CDR3 comprises 12 residues. Looked up from germline, CDR1 is SGHNT and CDR2 is YYREEE (reference sequence). This CDR3 reads CASSLVGGEAFF. CDR3 nucleotide sequence: TGTGCCAGCAGCTTGGTAGGGGGCGAAGCTTTCTTT.

The V call is TRBV6-5, the J call TRBJ1-3; D gene ambiguous. CDR1 is MNHEY, CDR2 SVGAGI, per germline. There are 14 residues in the CDR3. V lost 5 bases, J lost 0 bases, and 8 bases lay in between. The CDR3 DNA reads TGTGCCAGCAGTCGCAGGAACTCTGGAAACACCATATATTTT. It specifies CASSRRNSGNTIYF.

The gene calls are TRBV7-2 and TRBJ2-7; D gene uncertain. With 8 bases removed from V and 6 bases from J, the gap between germline ends came to 14 bases. CDR1 and CDR2 (germline): SGHTA, FQGNSA. This CDR3 is built from 12 residues. CDR3 nucleotide sequence: TGTGCCAGCCGTGGGCTTTTTCCCGAGCAGTACTTC. This codes for CASRGLFPEQYF.

The chain recombines TRBV27 with TRBJ2-6; 9 bases are a match to TRBD2. Per the germline V gene, CDR1 is MNHEY and CDR2 is SMNVEV (reference sequence). V shed 1 base and J 1 base; nucleotides not matched to a gene: 14. The CDR3 extends over 21 amino acids. The CDR3 DNA reads TGTGCCAGCAGTTTATTGGGCCGGACTAGCGTCCTTTCTTCTGGGGCCAACGTCCTGACTTTC. Its protein product is CASSLLGRTSVLSSGANVLTF.

This chain joins TRBV4-1 and TRBJ2-3, with D perhaps matching TRBD2 (6 bases). The ends were cut back, 1 base at V and 2 bases at J, with 13 bases in the middle. Germline CDR1 is MGHRA and CDR2 is YSYEKL. CDR3 length equals 16 residues. CDR3: CASSQGRVLFTDTQYF. The CDR3 nucleotides read TGCGCCAGCAGCCAAGGGAGGGTCCTCTTCACAGATACGCAGTATTTT.

The gene calls are TRBV18 and TRBJ2-5; TRBD1 aligns across 10 bases. This CDR3 is built from 17 residues. CDR1 is KGHSH and CDR2 is LQKENI in the germline V gene. V shed 2 bases, J shed 5 bases, and the junction held 11 bases outside the gene matches. The CDR3 nucleotides are TGTGCCAGCTCACCAACGCGGTCGACAGGGGGCCGGGAGACCCAGTACTTC. This gives the protein CASSPTRSTGGRETQYF.

This clone has more than one count but fewer than ten. V gene TRBV6-6 combines with J gene TRBJ2-2; D is uncertain. From germline, CDR1 is MNHNY and CDR2 SVGAGI (reference sequence). V was shortened by 2 bases and J by 8 bases, with 9 bases between the two germline ends. CDR3 length equals 13 residues. The CDR3 sequence is CASSYSPPGELFF. The DNA of the CDR3 is TGTGCCAGCAGTTACAGCCCCCCTGGGGAGCTGTTTTTT.

This clone occurred a few times. This chain links TRBV10-1 with TRBJ2-7; D is possibly TRBD2 (6 bases). This CDR3 spans 12 amino acids. Germline CDR1 reads WNHNN; CDR2 reads SYGVQD (reference sequence). The ends were cut back, 11 bases at V and 4 bases at J, with 15 bases in the middle. This CDR3 reads CAGLGGWYEQYF. The CDR3 nucleotides read TGCGCCGGGCTGGGAGGATGGTACGAGCAGTACTTC.

The genes are TRBV18 and TRBJ2-7; D unclear. Trimming took off 3 bases at V and 1 base at J, with 16 bases between the two ends. The CDR3 contains 16 residues. Germline V gene sequence: CDR1 KGHSH, CDR2 LQKENI. CDR3 sequence reads: CASSPVLQSVSYEQYF. CDR3 nucleotides: TGTGCCAGCTCACCGGTTCTGCAATCGGTTTCCTACGAGCAGTACTTC.

The chain combines TRBV6-5 with TRBJ2-7; D gene uncertain. Germline CDR1 is MNHEY and CDR2 is SVGAGI. Trimming took off 0 bases at V and 5 bases at J, with 8 bases between the two ends. This CDR3 spans 13 amino acids. The CDR3 DNA reads as TGTGCCAGCAGTTACTCCCAGTTCCACGAGCAGTACTTC. This encodes CASSYSQFHEQYF.

The chain carries TRBV7-6 and TRBJ1-1; 8 positions match TRBD1. CDR3 length equals 16 residues. Germline CDR1 SGHVS, CDR2 FNYEAQ. With 5 bases clipped from V and 4 bases from J, the junction kept 12 bases outside the gene matches. Here the CDR3 DNA reads TGTGCCAGCAGCAATGGGCAGGGGGCCTTTTTCACTGAAGCTTTCTTT. Amino acids: CASSNGQGAFFTEAFF.

The V and J genes are TRBV11-2 and TRBJ2-7; D is undetermined. V gave up 2 bases and J gave up 3 bases, with 8 bases separating them. Germline V gene sequence: CDR1 SGHAT, CDR2 FQNNGV. The CDR3 consists of 13 residues. The DNA of the CDR3 is TGTGCCAGCAGCTTAAGCAGGATCTACGAGCAGTACTTC. This encodes CASSLSRIYEQYF.

The sample holds one count of this clone. The chain combines TRBV10-3 with TRBJ2-1, with 10 nucleotides matching TRBD1. The germline gives CDR1 ENHRY, CDR2 SYGVKD. There are 15 residues in the CDR3. V was clipped by 4 bases and J by 2 bases; unmatched bases: 2. CDR3 bases: TGTGCCATCAGTGGGGGACAGGGGCCCTACAATGAGCAGTTCTTC. Its protein product is CAISGGQGPYNEQFF.

The chain uses TRBV7-8 and TRBJ2-1; D possibly corresponds to TRBD1 (6 bases). The length of the CDR3 is 16 residues. V shed 6 bases and J shed 2 bases, with 17 bases lying between them. Germline loops: CDR1 SGHVS, CDR2 FQNEAQ. This CDR3 reads CASSSTRDIPYNEQFF. In DNA form, the CDR3 reads TGTGCCAGCAGTTCCACCCGGGACATCCCCTACAATGAGCAGTTCTTC.

This clone was detected only a few times. The V and J genes are TRBV27 and TRBJ1-4; 7 bases are shared with TRBD1. Germline CDR1 MNHEY, CDR2 SMNVEV (reference sequence). The V segment lost 5 bases and the J segment 3 bases; nucleotides outside the gene matches: 0. CDR3 length: 13 amino acids. The CDR3 reads CASSDRANEKLFF. CDR3 nucleotides: TGTGCCAGCAGTGACAGGGCTAATGAAAAACTGTTTTTT.

This chain links TRBV19 with TRBJ2-1; perhaps TRBD2 as D (6 bases). Germline lookup yields CDR1 LNHDA and CDR2 SQIVND (reference sequence). The CDR3 has 15 amino acids. With 6 bases removed from V and 5 bases from J, the gap between germline ends came to 17 bases. The CDR3 spells CASRGVGSGDNEQFF. The DNA for the CDR3 is TGTGCCAGTAGGGGGGTTGGTAGCGGCGACAATGAGCAGTTCTTC.

The V gene is TRBV19, the J gene TRBJ2-6, with a weak D call TRBD2 (6 bases). The CDR3 contains 17 residues. Germline V gene sequence: CDR1 LNHDA, CDR2 SQIVND (reference sequence). V lost 4 bases to trimming and J lost 0 bases, with 13 bases between them. CDR3: CASSTGLAGSGANVLTF. In DNA form, the CDR3 reads TGTGCCAGTAGTACGGGACTTGCCGGCTCTGGGGCCAACGTCCTGACTTTC.

The genes are TRBV4-2 and TRBJ2-1; 7 bases match TRBD2. The V and J ends lost 0 bases and 5 bases, in that order; junction bases with no gene match: 7. This CDR3 has 16 residues. Germline CDR1 is LGHNA and CDR2 is YNFKEQ. CDR3 sequence (DNA): TGTGCCAGCAGCCAAGAGTGGGCAGGGAGGGACAATGAGCAGTTCTTC. Translating it yields CASSQEWAGRDNEQFF.

V gene TRBV5-6 combines with J gene TRBJ1-1, with 7 bases identical to TRBD1. The CDR3 contains 15 residues. The germline V gene encodes CDR1 SGHDT and CDR2 YYEEEE. Trimming removed 2 bases from V and 5 bases from J; junction bases left unmatched: 9. This CDR3 is CASSLYDRVGTEAFF. In DNA, the CDR3 is TGTGCCAGCAGCTTATATGACAGGGTTGGGACTGAAGCTTTCTTT.

Worth noting for this clone: This CDR3 fails to terminate in the conserved phenylalanine or tryptophan, so it likely reflects a read error. The J gene is TRBJ1-2, the V gene TRBV20-1; no definite D call. Germline V gene data show CDR1 as DFQATT and CDR2 as SNEGSKA (reference sequence). V lost 7 bases to trimming and J lost 3 bases, with 9 bases between them. This CDR3 has 11 residues. Here the CDR3 reads CSEREHYGYTL. Here the CDR3 DNA reads TGCAGTGAGAGGGAACACTATGGCTACACCCTC.

The CDR3 DNA follows: TGTGCCAGCAGCCTAGTGTGGGGGGGGGCCTGGGATACGCAGTATTTT. Translation gives CASSLVWGGAWDTQYF. This rearrangement joins TRBV7-2 to TRBJ2-3; the D gene is possibly TRBD2 (7 bases). The CDR3 consists of 16 residues. Trimming stripped 5 bases from V and 6 bases from J, with 21 bases between. Germline V gives CDR1 SGHTA, CDR2 FQGNSA.